The clone carrying this T cell receptor (beta chain) was picked up one time. CDR1 and CDR2 (germline): LNHDA, SQIVND (reference sequence). V gave up 8 bases and J gave up 5 bases, with 12 bases separating them. The CDR3 contains 13 residues. This record belongs to a study of T-cell memory formation after mild COVID-19. After 5'RACE with constant-segment primers, TCR alpha and TCR beta cDNA libraries carrying sample barcodes and UMIs were obtained. TCRdb ran MiXCR on the 5' RACE reads and lists one entry per CDR3 protein. The repertoire holds around 310,000 distinct CDR3 sequences, with less than 20% as singletons.

J is TRBJ2-2 and V is TRBV19, with unresolved D. The sequenced sample was PBMCs or a T cell subset sorted from them (not recorded which). This clonotype originated in a young man who had mild COVID-19 (a few samples of this study predate the infection). Cell type and time point are not known. The CDR3 region is CASSVRATGELFF. CDR3 in DNA: TGTGCCAGTTCGGTCCGGGCAACCGGGGAGCTGTTTTTT. Full variable domain (rest looked up from reference TRBV19 and TRBJ2-2): DGGITQSPKYLFRKEGQNVTLSCEQNLNHDAMYWYRQDPGQGLRLIYYSQIVNDFQKGDIAEGYSVSREKKESFPLTVTSAQKNPTAFYLCASSVRATGELFFGEGSRLTVL.